This entry lists 2 T cell receptor beta chains sequenced from one sample in a study of cytomegalovirus exposure and HLA in healthy donors. Profiling relied on immunoSEQ multiplex PCR, and the TCRdb table lists in-frame clones only, not all of them. The sample consists of roughly 330,000 clones, roughly 87% of them appearing once. Input material: PBMCs. Receptor source: a woman aged 25 to 45 in good health and CMV-seropositive.

The genes are TRBV4-2 and TRBJ2-1, with 9 nucleotides matching TRBD2. The CDR3 is made up of 15 amino acids. Germline V CDR1 and CDR2: LGHNA, YNFKEQ. The junction had 5 bases not matched to a gene; V was cut back by 1 base and J by 7 bases. The CDR3 spells CASSQAGLARNEQFF. As DNA, the CDR3 is TGTGCCAGCAGCCAAGCAGGACTAGCGAGGAATGAGCAGTTCTTC.

The chain couples TRBV6-5 to TRBJ1-2; 7 nucleotides match TRBD1. The V and J ends lost 7 bases and 5 bases, in that order; junction bases with no gene match: 4. This CDR3 region has 12 residues. Germline values: CDR1 MNHEY, CDR2 SVGAGI. The CDR3 is CASTRQGYGYTF. DNA for the CDR3: TGTGCCAGCACACGACAGGGTTATGGCTACACCTTC.